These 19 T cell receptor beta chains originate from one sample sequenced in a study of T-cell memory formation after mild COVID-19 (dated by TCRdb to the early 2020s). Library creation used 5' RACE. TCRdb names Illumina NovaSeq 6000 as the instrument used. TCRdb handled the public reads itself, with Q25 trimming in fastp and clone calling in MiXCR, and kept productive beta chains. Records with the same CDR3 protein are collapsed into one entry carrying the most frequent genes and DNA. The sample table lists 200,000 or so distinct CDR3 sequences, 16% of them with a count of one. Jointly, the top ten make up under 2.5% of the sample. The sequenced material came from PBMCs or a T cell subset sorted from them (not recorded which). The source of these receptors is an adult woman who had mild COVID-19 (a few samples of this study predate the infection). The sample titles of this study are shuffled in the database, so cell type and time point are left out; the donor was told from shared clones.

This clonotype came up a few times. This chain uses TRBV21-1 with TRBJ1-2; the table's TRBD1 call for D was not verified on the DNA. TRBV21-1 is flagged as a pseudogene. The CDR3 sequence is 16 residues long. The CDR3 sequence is CASSKVRDDSHYGYTF. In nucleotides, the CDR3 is TGTGCCAGCAGCAAAGTTAGGGACGACAGCCACTATGGCTACACCTTC.

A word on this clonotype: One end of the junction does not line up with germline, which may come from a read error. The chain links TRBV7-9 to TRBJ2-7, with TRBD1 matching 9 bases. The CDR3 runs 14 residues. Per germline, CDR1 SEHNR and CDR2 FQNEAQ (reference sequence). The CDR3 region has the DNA TGTGACAGCAGCCACCGGGACAGGGATTACGAGCAGTACTTC. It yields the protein CDSSHRDRDYEQYF. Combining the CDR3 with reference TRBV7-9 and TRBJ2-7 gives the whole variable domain DTGVSQNPRHKITKRGQNVTFRCDPISEHNRLYWYRQTLGQGPEFLTYFQNEAQLEKSRLLSDRFSAERPKGSFSTLEIQRTEQGDSAMYLCDSSHRDRDYEQYFGPGTRLTVT.

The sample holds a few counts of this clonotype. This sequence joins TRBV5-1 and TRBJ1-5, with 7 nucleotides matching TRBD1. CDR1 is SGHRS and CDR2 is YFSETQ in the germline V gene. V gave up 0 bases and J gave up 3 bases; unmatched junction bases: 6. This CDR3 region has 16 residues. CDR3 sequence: CASSLGQGNFNQPQHF. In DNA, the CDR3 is TGCGCCAGCAGCTTGGGACAGGGTAACTTCAATCAGCCCCAGCATTTT.

The CDR3 region is CASSLGGTELGAQYF. CDR3 sequence (DNA): TGTGCCAGCAGCTTAGGAGGGACTGAGTTGGGGGCCCAGTACTTC. This sequence joins TRBV7-9 and TRBJ2-5, with a possible D match to TRBD2 (6 bases). V lost 1 base and J lost 9, with 18 bases in between. This CDR3 is 15 amino acids long. In germline, CDR1 is SEHNR, CDR2 FQNEAQ (reference sequence). The whole variable domain, remainder taken from reference TRBV7-9 and TRBJ2-5, is DTGVSQNPRHKITKRGQNVTFRCDPISEHNRLYWYRQTLGQGPEFLTYFQNEAQLEKSRLLSDRFSAERPKGSFSTLEIQRTEQGDSAMYLCASSLGGTELGAQYFGPGTRLLVL.

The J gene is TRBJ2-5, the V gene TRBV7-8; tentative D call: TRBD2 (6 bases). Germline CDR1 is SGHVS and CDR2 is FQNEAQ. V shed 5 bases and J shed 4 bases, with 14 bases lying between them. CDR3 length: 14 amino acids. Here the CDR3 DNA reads TGTGCCAGCAGCCCGGGGACTGGGAGAGAGACCCAGTACTTC. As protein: CASSPGTGRETQYF.

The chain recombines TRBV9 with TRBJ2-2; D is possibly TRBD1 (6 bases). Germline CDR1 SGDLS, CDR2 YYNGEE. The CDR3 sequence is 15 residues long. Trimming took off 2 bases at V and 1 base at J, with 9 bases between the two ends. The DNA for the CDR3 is TGTGCCAGCAGCGTGACAGGAAAGAACACCGGGGAGCTGTTTTTT. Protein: CASSVTGKNTGELFF.

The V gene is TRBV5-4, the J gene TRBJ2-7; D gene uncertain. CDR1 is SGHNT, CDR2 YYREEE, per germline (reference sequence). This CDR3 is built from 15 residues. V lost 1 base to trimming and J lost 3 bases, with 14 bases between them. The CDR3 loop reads CASSLRQSSNYEQYF. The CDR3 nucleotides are TGTGCCAGCAGCTTGAGGCAGTCATCTAACTACGAGCAGTACTTC.

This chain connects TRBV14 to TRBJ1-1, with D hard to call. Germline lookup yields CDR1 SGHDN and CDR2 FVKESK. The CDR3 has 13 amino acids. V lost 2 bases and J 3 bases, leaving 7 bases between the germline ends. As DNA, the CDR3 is TGTGCCAGCAGCCAAAATGGTTACACTGAAGCTTTCTTT. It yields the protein CASSQNGYTEAFF.

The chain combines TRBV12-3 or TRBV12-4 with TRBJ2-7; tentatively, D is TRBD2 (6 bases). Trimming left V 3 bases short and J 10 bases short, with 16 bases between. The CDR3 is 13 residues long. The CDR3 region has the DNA TGTGCCAGCAGTTTTGGGCCCGGGACTCTTCAGTACTTC. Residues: CASSFGPGTLQYF.

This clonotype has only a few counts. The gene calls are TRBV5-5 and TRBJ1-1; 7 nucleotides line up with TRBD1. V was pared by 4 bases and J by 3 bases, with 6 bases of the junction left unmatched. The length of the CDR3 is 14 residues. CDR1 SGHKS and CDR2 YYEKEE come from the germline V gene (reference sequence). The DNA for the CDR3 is TGTGCCAGCAGCCTCAGGGGGGACTACACTGAAGCTTTCTTT. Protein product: CASSLRGDYTEAFF.

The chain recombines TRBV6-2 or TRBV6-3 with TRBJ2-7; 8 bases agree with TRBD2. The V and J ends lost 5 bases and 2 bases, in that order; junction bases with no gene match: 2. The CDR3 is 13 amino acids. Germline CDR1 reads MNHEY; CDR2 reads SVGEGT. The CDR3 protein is CASSTGLAYEQYF. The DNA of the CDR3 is TGTGCCAGCAGTACGGGACTAGCCTACGAGCAGTACTTC.

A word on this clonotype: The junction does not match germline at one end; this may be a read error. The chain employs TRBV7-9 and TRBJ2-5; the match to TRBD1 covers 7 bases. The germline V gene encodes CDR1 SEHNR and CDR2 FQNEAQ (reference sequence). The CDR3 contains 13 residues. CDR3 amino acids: CASNNRGLETKYF. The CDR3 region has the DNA TGTGCCAGCAATAACAGGGGATTAGAGACCAAGTACTTC.

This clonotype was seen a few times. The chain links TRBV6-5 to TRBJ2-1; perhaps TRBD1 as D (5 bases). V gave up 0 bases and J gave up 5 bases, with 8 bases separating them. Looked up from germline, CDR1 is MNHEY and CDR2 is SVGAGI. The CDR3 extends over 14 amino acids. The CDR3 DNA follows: TGTGCCAGCAGTTACTCGAGACAGCACAATGAGCAGTTCTTC. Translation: CASSYSRQHNEQFF.

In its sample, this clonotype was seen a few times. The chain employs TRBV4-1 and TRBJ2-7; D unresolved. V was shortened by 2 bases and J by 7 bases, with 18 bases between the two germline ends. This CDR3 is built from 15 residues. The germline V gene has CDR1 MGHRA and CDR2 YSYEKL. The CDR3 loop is CASSQRWTFLGEQYF. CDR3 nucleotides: TGCGCCAGCAGCCAAAGGTGGACCTTCCTAGGGGAGCAGTACTTC.

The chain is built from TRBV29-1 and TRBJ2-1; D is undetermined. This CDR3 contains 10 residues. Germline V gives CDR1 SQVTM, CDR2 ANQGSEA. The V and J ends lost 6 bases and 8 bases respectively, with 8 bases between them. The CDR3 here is CSVAFHEQFF. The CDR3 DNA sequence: TGCAGCGTCGCCTTTCATGAGCAGTTCTTC.

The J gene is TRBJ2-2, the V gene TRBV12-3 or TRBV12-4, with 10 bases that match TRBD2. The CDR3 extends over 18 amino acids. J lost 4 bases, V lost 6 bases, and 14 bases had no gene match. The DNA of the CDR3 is TGTGCCAGCAGCCTAGGGGCTCTAGCGGGAGAATTCACCGGGGAGCTGTTTTTT. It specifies CASSLGALAGEFTGELFF.

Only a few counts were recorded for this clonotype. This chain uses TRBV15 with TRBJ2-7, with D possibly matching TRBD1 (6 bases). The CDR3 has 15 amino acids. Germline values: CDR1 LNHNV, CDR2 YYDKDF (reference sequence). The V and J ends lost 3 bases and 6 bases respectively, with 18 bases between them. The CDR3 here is CATSSHRDIDLEQYF. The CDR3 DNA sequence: TGTGCCACCAGCAGCCACCGGGACATTGATCTCGAGCAGTACTTC.

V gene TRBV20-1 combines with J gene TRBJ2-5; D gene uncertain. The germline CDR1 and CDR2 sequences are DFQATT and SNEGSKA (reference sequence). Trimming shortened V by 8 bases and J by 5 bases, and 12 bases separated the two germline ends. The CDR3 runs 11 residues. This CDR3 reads CSPLAGETQYF. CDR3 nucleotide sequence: TGCAGTCCTTTAGCCGGGGAGACCCAGTACTTC.

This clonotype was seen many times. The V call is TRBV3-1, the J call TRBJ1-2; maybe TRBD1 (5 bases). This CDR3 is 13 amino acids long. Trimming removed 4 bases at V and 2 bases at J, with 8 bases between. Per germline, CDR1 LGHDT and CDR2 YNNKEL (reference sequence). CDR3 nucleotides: TGTGCCAGCAGCCCCCAGGGCAACTATGGCTACACCTTC. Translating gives CASSPQGNYGYTF. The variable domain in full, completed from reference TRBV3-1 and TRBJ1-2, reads DTAVSQTPKYLVTQMGNDKSIKCEQNLGHDTMYWYKQDSKKFLKIMFSYNNKELIINETVPNRFSPKSPDKAHLNLHINSLELGDSAVYFCASSPQGNYGYTFGSGTRLTVV.